Presented here are 12 T cell receptor beta chains from one specimen sequenced in a study of CD8 T cells in ankylosing spondylitis. TCRdb recomputed calls from the 5' RACE reads with MiXCR, one row per CDR3 protein. The sample lists more than 150,000 distinct CDR3 sequences, 15% to 20% seen once, with approximately 4.3% in the top ten. The sequenced sample was blood, either unsorted or a sorted T cell fraction (not recorded which). The receptors originated from a male donor aged 10-30 years with ankylosing spondylitis or in good health (not recorded which).

This clonotype has at least ten counts. CDR3 region: CSAATRGGGSTYEQYF. Here the CDR3 DNA reads TGCAGTGCAGCCACGAGGGGGGGCGGATCTACCTACGAGCAGTACTTC. The V and J genes are TRBV20-1 and TRBJ2-7; D possibly corresponds to TRBD2 (7 bases). Germline CDR1 is DFQATT and CDR2 is SNEGSKA (reference sequence). The CDR3 sequence is 16 residues long. V was clipped by 6 bases and J by 2 bases, with 23 bases between them.

This clonotype was observed many times. J is TRBJ2-5 and V is TRBV18; maybe TRBD1 (6 bases). Germline lookup yields CDR1 KGHSH and CDR2 LQKENI. The CDR3 length is 17 residues. V gave up 2 bases and J gave up 2 bases, with 18 bases separating them. Here the CDR3 reads CASSPASGVSFQETQYF. In nucleotides, the CDR3 is TGTGCCAGCTCACCAGCCTCAGGGGTTTCGTTTCAAGAGACCCAGTACTTC.

This clonotype has ten or more counts. CDR3 region: CASSSLRQGNSGANVLTF. CDR3 sequence (DNA): TGTGCCAGCAGCTCCCTCCGACAGGGGAACTCTGGGGCCAACGTCCTGACTTTC. The chain joins TRBV6-2 or TRBV6-3 to TRBJ2-6; 8 bases are shared with TRBD1. The CDR3 spans 18 residues. Trimming cost V 6 bases and J 0 bases; bases outside gene matches: 10. Per the germline V gene, CDR1 is MNHEY and CDR2 is SVGEGT.

The rearrangement links TRBV10-3 to TRBJ1-1, with a possible D match to TRBD1 (6 bases). CDR3 length: 15 amino acids. V was cut by 5 bases and J by 7 bases, with 20 bases left in between. In germline, CDR1 is ENHRY, CDR2 SYGVKD. The CDR3 sequence is CAISLLGGASNEAFF. The CDR3 nucleotides read TGTGCCATCAGTCTTCTCGGGGGGGCCTCCAATGAAGCTTTCTTT.

The genes are TRBV10-3 and TRBJ1-1; possible D gene TRBD1, 5 bases. The CDR3 is made up of 15 amino acids. V was trimmed by 3 bases and J by 0 bases, leaving 11 bases between them. Germline V gene lookup returns CDR1 ENHRY and CDR2 SYGVKD. The CDR3 nucleotides read TGTGCCATCAGTGACCCTGACAGAATGAACACTGAAGCTTTCTTT. Its protein is CAISDPDRMNTEAFF.

This clonotype was counted at least ten times. The chain has TRBV29-1 and TRBJ1-1, with TRBD1 matching over 7 bases. Germline trimming cut 6 bases from V and 10 bases from J; bases unmatched to any gene: 5. This CDR3 spans 10 amino acids. Per germline, CDR1 SQVTM and CDR2 ANQGSEA. Here the CDR3 reads CSVDREVAFF. In nucleotides, the CDR3 is TGCAGCGTCGACAGGGAGGTAGCTTTCTTT.

This clonotype was seen repeatedly, ten times or more. The rearrangement uses TRBV20-1 and TRBJ2-5, with D tentatively TRBD2 (6 bases). The length of the CDR3 is 13 residues. Between the trimmed V and J ends, which lost 3 bases and 5 bases, there was a span of 13 bases. Germline lookup yields CDR1 DFQATT and CDR2 SNEGSKA (reference sequence). This chain's CDR3 is CSASGSYGETQYF. CDR3 bases: TGCAGTGCTAGCGGGAGTTACGGGGAGACCCAGTACTTC.

This clonotype was seen repeatedly, ten times or more. This sequence joins TRBV4-1 and TRBJ2-7; D not certain. The CDR3 consists of 13 residues. Germline assignment: CDR1 MGHRA and CDR2 YSYEKL. V lost 2 bases and J lost 3, with 8 bases in between. CDR3 sequence: CASSQFLNYEQYV. The CDR3 DNA is TGCGCCAGCAGCCAATTTTTAAACTACGAGCAGTACGTC.

The V gene is TRBV27, the J gene TRBJ2-3, with a weak D call TRBD2 (6 bases). The CDR3 spans 13 residues. With 5 bases removed from V and 7 bases from J, the gap between germline ends came to 13 bases. Looked up from germline, CDR1 is MNHEY and CDR2 is SMNVEV (reference sequence). CDR3 in amino acids: CASSPTSRYTQYF. CDR3 DNA sequence: TGTGCCAGCAGTCCGACTAGTCGGTATACGCAGTATTTT.

Many counts were recorded for this clonotype. The rearrangement uses TRBV30 and TRBJ1-1, with 9 bases lining up with TRBD1. Unmatched junction bases numbered 13, after V lost 4 bases and J lost 4 bases. The CDR3 has 16 amino acids. Germline V lookup: CDR1 GTSNPN, CDR2 SVGIG (reference sequence). The CDR3 reads CAWTNFNRGLVTEAFF. The CDR3 DNA reads TGTGCCTGGACAAACTTTAACAGGGGGCTAGTCACTGAAGCTTTCTTT. Variable domain in full (rest from reference TRBV30 and TRBJ1-1): SQTIHQWPATLVQPVGSPLSLECTVEGTSNPNLYWYRQAAGRGLQLLFYSVGIGQISSEVPQNLSASRPQDRQFILSSKKLLLSDSGFYLCAWTNFNRGLVTEAFFGQGTRLTVV.

J is TRBJ2-3 and V is TRBV5-6; unclear D gene. Germline CDR1 reads SGHDT; CDR2 reads YYEEEE. V was shortened by 5 bases and J by 1 base, with 8 bases between the two germline ends. CDR3 length: 13 residues. Here the CDR3 DNA reads TGTGCCAGCAGTAGGATACGCACAGATACGCAGTATTTT. This translates into CASSRIRTDTQYF.

About this clonotype itself: A read error may produce the germline difference seen at one junction end. The genes are TRBV6-6 and TRBJ2-1; perhaps TRBD1 as D (6 bases). Per the germline V gene, CDR1 is MNHNY and CDR2 is SVGAGI (reference sequence). This CDR3 has 16 residues. The CDR3 loop is CARSYVGTGSYNEQFF. DNA for the CDR3: TGTGCCCGCAGTTATGTCGGAACAGGGTCCTACAATGAGCAGTTCTTC.